This TCR beta chain appears in the sequencing data of a study of cytomegalovirus exposure and HLA in healthy donors. General study findings and limits: Per a prior analysis, the majority of TCR beta V segments were productive roughly 87% or roughly 30% of the time. Later on, an analysis found that several of the most significant clusters appeared to be linked to common viral pathogens, which included parvovirus B19. Cytomegalovirus association was assigned to about 150 TCR beta chains.

Germline loops: CDR1 SGDLS, CDR2 YYNGEE. J gave up 1 base and V 0 bases, and 5 bases lay outside the gene matches. There are 16 residues in the CDR3. With respect to this clone: Its antigen remains unidentified.

Use of 60 Vbeta and 13 Jbeta primers characterized the PCR. Clones were read by immunoSEQ multiplex PCR, and TCRdb kept only the in-frame ones, dropping some. The table lists approximately 180,000 clones, roughly four fifths of them singletons. This chain connects TRBV9 to TRBJ2-5, with 8 positions matching TRBD2. The sequencing input was PBMCs. The receptor's source is a man between 18 and 35 years old in good health and CMV-seronegative. The CDR3 loop is CASSVDLAGSQETQYF. In DNA, the CDR3 is TGTGCCAGCAGCGTAGATCTAGCGGGTTCCCAAGAGACCCAGTACTTC.